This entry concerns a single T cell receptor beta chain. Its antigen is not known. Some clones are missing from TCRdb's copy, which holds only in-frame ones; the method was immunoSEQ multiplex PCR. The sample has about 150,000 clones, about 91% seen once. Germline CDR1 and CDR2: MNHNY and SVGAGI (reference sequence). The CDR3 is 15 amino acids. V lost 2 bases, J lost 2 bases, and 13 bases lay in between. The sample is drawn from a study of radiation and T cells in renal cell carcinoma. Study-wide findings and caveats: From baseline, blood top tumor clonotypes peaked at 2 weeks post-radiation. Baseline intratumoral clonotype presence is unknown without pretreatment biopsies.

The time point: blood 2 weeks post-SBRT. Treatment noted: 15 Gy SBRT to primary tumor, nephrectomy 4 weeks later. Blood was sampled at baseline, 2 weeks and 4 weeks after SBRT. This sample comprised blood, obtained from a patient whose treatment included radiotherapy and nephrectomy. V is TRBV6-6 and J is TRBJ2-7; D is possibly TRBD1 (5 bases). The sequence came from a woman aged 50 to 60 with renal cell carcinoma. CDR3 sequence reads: CASSYQDTSAYEQYF. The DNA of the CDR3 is TGTGCCAGCAGTTACCAGGACACCTCCGCCTACGAGCAGTACTTC.